This T cell receptor (beta chain) was captured by sequencing in a study of T cells in localized non-small cell lung cancer. Study-wide points: Tumor samples were not multi-region, leaving intratumor heterogeneity unexcluded. Those with higher blood T cell density had longer overall survival. Across samples, adjacent lung featured a median roughly 62 of the top 100 tumor clones. Maximal T cell clonality occurred in uninvolved adjacent lung, with tumor ranking below it.

TCRdb's copy holds only in-frame clones and misses some; the assay was immunoSEQ multiplex PCR. This table holds approximately 76,000 clones, around 80% found once. Trimming took 5 bases from V and 5 from J, leaving 21 bases between them. The germline V gene encodes CDR1 LNHDA and CDR2 SQIVND (reference sequence). The length of the CDR3 is 16 residues. On this clone: Its matching antigen is unknown.

The chain links TRBV19 to TRBJ1-1, with D possibly being TRBD1 (5 bases). The source material was peripheral blood, sampled before any cancer treatment. This TCR derives from a female donor older than 55 with stage I lung adenocarcinoma. The CDR3 here is CASSRYGARSATEAFF. The CDR3 region has the DNA TGTGCCAGTAGTCGTTACGGGGCCAGGTCTGCGACTGAAGCTTTCTTT.